This TCR beta chain appears in the sequencing data of a study of T cell responses to AZD1222 COVID-19 vaccine. Points from the study as a whole: Spike-specific TCR depth and breadth grew after two AZD1222 doses. Donors, mostly white British, included more females; clonal diversity was possibly underestimated. Among vaccine-associated CD4 TCRs, coverage spanned spike, with dominance at 160-218 and 743-854.

Concerning this clone itself: Antigen: not known.

Only in-frame clones appear in the TCRdb table, and some are missing; sequencing was by immunoSEQ multiplex PCR. The table includes 110,000 to 150,000 clones, approximately 94% detected once. The trim removed 4 bases at V and 8 bases at J, leaving 7 bases unmatched. The CDR3 has 13 residues. Looked up from germline, CDR1 is MDHEN and CDR2 is SYDVKM. The clonotype originates from an adult in good health. The genes are TRBV28 and TRBJ1-2; 7 bases are a match to TRBD1. The sequences come from peripheral blood, collected on day 0 of AZD1222 vaccination. The CDR3 DNA is TGTGCCAGCAGTTCCTCGACAGGGCGCGGCTACACCTTC. Translating gives CASSSSTGRGYTF.